The present T cell receptor beta chain was sequenced within a study of tumor and adjacent non-tumor tissue in lung cancer. A modified ARM-PCR protocol with three rounds of nested PCR amplified TCRbeta. TCRdb called the multiplex PCR reads again in MiXCR, with one record for every CDR3 protein. The data contain about 110,000 distinct CDR3 sequences, roughly three fifths of them seen just once; the ten biggest clones take up under 20%. The CDR3 covers 15 residues. Germline CDR1 and CDR2: SGHRS and YFSETQ. Study results and caveats: TCR diversity was significantly greater in tumor than normal lung tissue.

The template was RNA from unsorted bulk tissue. This non-tumor lung sample came from over 3 cm beyond the tumor edge. To note about this clonotype: Its specificity is unknown. The germline gene is not matched at one end of the junction; a read error may be the cause.

The V gene is TRBV5-1, the J gene TRBJ2-1; TRBD2 matches at 7 bases. The source is a man in his 60s with non-small cell lung cancer. The specimen sequenced was distant non-tumor lung tissue. The CDR3: CASSSTGGTGNGQFF. Here the CDR3 DNA reads TGCGCCAGCAGCTCCACCGGGGGGACGGGCAATGGGCAGTTCTTC.